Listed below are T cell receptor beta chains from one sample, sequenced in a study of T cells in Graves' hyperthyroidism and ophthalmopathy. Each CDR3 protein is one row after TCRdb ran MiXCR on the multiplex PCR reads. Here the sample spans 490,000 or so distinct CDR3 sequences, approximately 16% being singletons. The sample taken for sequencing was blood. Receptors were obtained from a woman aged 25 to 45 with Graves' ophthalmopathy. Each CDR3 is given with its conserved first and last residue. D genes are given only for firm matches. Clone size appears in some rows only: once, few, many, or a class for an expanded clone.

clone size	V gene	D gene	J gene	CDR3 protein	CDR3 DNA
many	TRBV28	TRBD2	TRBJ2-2	CASSLGSTSVITGELFF	TGTGCCAGCAGTTTGGGCAGTACTAGCGTGATCACCGGGGAGCTGTTTTTT
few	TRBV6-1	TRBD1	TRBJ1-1	CASTSRADRGRTEAFF	TGTGCCAGCACCTCCCGCGCTGACAGGGGGCGAACTGAAGCTTTCTTT
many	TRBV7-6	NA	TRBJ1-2	CASSLVGWAGYTF	TGTGCCAGCAGCTTAGTTGGGTGGGCTGGCTACACCTTC
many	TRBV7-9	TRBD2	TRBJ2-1	CATTSGRIVGNEQFF	TGTGCCACCACTAGCGGGAGGATCGTGGGAAATGAGCAGTTCTTC
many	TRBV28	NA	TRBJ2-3	CASILSGRREPDTQYF	TGTGCCAGCATCCTGTCCGGACGACGGGAACCAGATACGCAGTATTTT
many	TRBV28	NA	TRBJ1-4	CASSFSGTATNEKLFF	TGTGCCAGCAGTTTCTCCGGGACGGCAACTAATGAAAAACTGTTTTTT
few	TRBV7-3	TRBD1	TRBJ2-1	CASSLGVTGINEQFF	TGTGCCAGCAGCTTAGGGGTGACAGGGATCAATGAGCAGTTCTTC
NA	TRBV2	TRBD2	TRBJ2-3	CASSGVSGRTDTQYF	TGTGCCAGCAGTGGAGTTAGCGGGAGAACAGATACGCAGTATTTT
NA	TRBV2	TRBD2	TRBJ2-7	CASSEGTSGRSYEQYF	TGTGCCAGCAGTGAAGGGACTAGCGGGCGCTCCTACGAGCAGTACTTC
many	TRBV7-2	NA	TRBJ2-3	CASRNRRSTDTQYF	TGTGCCAGCAGGAACAGGCGGAGCACAGATACGCAGTATTTT
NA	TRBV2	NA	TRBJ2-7	CASSGQDFTSYEQYF	TGTGCCAGCAGCGGGCAGGACTTTACATCCTACGAGCAGTACTTC
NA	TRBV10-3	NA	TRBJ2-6	CAISRESGANVLTF	TGTGCCATCAGCAGGGAATCTGGGGCCAACGTCCTGACTTTC
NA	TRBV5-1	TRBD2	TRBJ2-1	CASLDLADSYNEQFF	TGCGCCAGCTTGGACCTAGCGGACTCCTACAATGAGCAGTTCTTC
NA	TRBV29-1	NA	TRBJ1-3	CSVEEGGNTIYF	TGCAGCGTTGAAGAAGGTGGAAACACCATATATTTT
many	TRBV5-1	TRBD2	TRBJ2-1	CASSLGTSGRGNEQFF	TGCGCCAGCAGCTTGGGAACTAGCGGGAGAGGGAATGAGCAGTTCTTC
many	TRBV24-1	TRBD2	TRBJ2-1	CATSDGLAGAENEQFF	TGTGCCACCAGTGATGGACTAGCGGGAGCGGAAAATGAGCAGTTCTTC
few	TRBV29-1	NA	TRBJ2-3	CSVEAGEADTQYF	TGCAGCGTTGAAGCGGGAGAAGCAGATACGCAGTATTTT
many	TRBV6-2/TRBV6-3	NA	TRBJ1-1	CASSDFRNTEAFF	TGTGCCAGCAGTGACTTCAGGAACACTGAAGCTTTCTTT
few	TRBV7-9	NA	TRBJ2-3	CASSLPSSFHTQYF	TGTGCCAGCAGCTTGCCCTCGAGTTTTCATACGCAGTATTTT
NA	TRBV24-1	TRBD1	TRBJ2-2	CATSTGDAGTGELFF	TGTGCCACCTCTACAGGGGACGCGGGTACCGGGGAGCTGTTTTTT
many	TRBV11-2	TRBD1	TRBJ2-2	CASRSGTGDWTGELFF	TGTGCCAGCAGGTCCGGGACAGGGGATTGGACCGGGGAGCTGTTTTTT
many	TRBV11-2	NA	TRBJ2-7	CASSLVRGPLKLQGQYF	TGTGCCAGCAGCTTAGTACGGGGGCCATTAAAGTTGCAGGGGCAGTACTTC
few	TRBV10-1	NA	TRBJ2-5	CASSQEVQETQYF	TGCGCCAGCAGTCAAGAGGTCCAAGAGACCCAGTACTTC
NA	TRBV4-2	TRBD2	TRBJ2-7	CASSHPGLAGEQYF	TGTGCCAGCAGCCACCCGGGACTAGCGGGGGAGCAGTACTTC
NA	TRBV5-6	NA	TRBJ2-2	CASSLVQGEWSGELFF	TGTGCCAGCAGCTTGGTTCAGGGAGAGTGGTCCGGGGAGCTGTTTTTT
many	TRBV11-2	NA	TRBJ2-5	CASSLDLAQQETQYF	TGTGCCAGCAGCTTAGATCTAGCGCAACAAGAGACCCAGTACTTC
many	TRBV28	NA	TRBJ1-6	CASRSPGSPLHF	TGTGCCAGCAGGAGCCCTGGATCACCCCTCCACTTT
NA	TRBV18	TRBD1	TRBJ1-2	CASSPADRANYGYTF	TGTGCCAGCTCACCAGCGGACAGGGCCAACTATGGCTACACCTTC
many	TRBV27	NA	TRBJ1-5	CASSFYGQPNQPQHF	TGTGCCAGCAGTTTCTACGGGCAGCCCAATCAGCCCCAGCATTTT
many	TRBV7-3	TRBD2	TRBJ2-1	CASSLDLVAGNEQFF	TGTGCCAGCAGCTTAGATTTAGTAGCGGGCAATGAGCAGTTCTTC
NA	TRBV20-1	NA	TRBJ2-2	CSARGDLVANTGELFF	TGCAGTGCTAGAGGGGACCTAGTCGCGAACACCGGGGAGCTGTTTTTT